A selection of T cell receptor beta chains follows, all from one sample in a study of vaccination and CD4 T cells after COVID-19. Which antigens these TCRs recognize remains unknown. TCRdb fed the PCR reads into MiXCR, producing one record per CDR3 protein. The table shows some 8,000 distinct CDR3 sequences, with about 55% occurring only once. The sample was CD4+ T cells from blood, cultured in vitro. The receptor set was obtained from a human donor who had recovered from COVID-19. Each CDR3 is given with its conserved first and last residue. Fields, in order: V gene, D gene, clone size, J gene, CDR3 protein, CDR3 DNA. The D gene is left open where the match is weak. Clone size appears in some rows only: once, few, many, or a class for an expanded clone.

v_gene: TRBV7-9
d_gene: .
abundance: .
j_gene: TRBJ1-1
CDR3aa: CASSPAQGRNEAFF
CDR3nt: TGTGCCAGCAGCCCGGCGCAGGGACGTAATGAAGCTTTCTTT

v_gene: TRBV2
d_gene: TRBD2
abundance: once
j_gene: TRBJ2-3
CDR3aa: CASREERDTDTQYF
CDR3nt: TGTGCCAGCCGGGAGGAGCGGGATACAGATACGCAGTATTTT

v_gene: TRBV2
d_gene: .
abundance: once
j_gene: TRBJ1-2
CDR3aa: CASTDNYGYTF
CDR3nt: TGTGCCAGCACGGACAACTATGGCTACACCTTC

v_gene: TRBV7-9
d_gene: .
abundance: few
j_gene: TRBJ2-5
CDR3aa: CASSGGPGLETQYF
CDR3nt: TGTGCCAGCAGCGGAGGTCCGGGGTTGGAGACCCAGTACTTC

v_gene: TRBV20-1
d_gene: TRBD2
abundance: .
j_gene: TRBJ2-7
CDR3aa: CSARDRATSGVHYEQYF
CDR3nt: TGCAGTGCTAGAGATAGGGCTACTAGCGGGGTACACTACGAGCAGTACTTC

v_gene: TRBV19
d_gene: .
abundance: .
j_gene: TRBJ1-2
CDR3aa: CASNSPTQRERVYTF
CDR3nt: TGTGCCAGTAATTCCCCCACCCAGAGAGAGAGGGTCTACACCTTC

v_gene: TRBV11-2
d_gene: TRBD1
abundance: .
j_gene: TRBJ1-2
CDR3aa: CASSLQQGTGYGYTF
CDR3nt: TGTGCCAGCAGCCTTCAACAGGGGACGGGCTATGGCTACACCTTC

v_gene: TRBV7-2
d_gene: TRBD2
abundance: .
j_gene: TRBJ2-2
CDR3aa: CASSLRGGQPGTGELFF
CDR3nt: TGTGCCAGCAGCTTACGGGGGGGGCAACCCGGCACCGGGGAGCTGTTTTTT

v_gene: TRBV6-2/TRBV6-3
d_gene: .
abundance: .
j_gene: TRBJ1-1
CDR3aa: CASRPQPPPDTEAFF
CDR3nt: TGTGCCAGCAGACCGCAACCCCCACCCGACACTGAAGCTTTCTTT

v_gene: TRBV6-2/TRBV6-3
d_gene: .
abundance: .
j_gene: TRBJ1-2
CDR3aa: CASSYSIGWGRLTNYGYTF
CDR3nt: TGTGCCAGCAGTTACTCGATAGGCTGGGGACGGCTCACTAACTATGGCTACACCTTC

v_gene: TRBV20-1
d_gene: TRBD2
abundance: few
j_gene: TRBJ2-4
CDR3aa: CSARPRRGLAGLRYF
CDR3nt: TGCAGTGCTAGACCCCGAAGGGGACTAGCGGGACTACGGTACTTC

v_gene: TRBV7-2
d_gene: .
abundance: .
j_gene: TRBJ1-1
CDR3aa: CASSLLAYGYTEAFF
CDR3nt: TGTGCCAGCAGCTTACTGGCCTATGGGTACACTGAAGCTTTCTTT

v_gene: TRBV6-5
d_gene: .
abundance: .
j_gene: TRBJ2-5
CDR3aa: CASSYGGGGETQYF
CDR3nt: TGTGCCAGCAGTTACGGAGGGGGGGGAGAGACCCAGTACTTC

v_gene: TRBV6-2/TRBV6-3
d_gene: TRBD1
abundance: .
j_gene: TRBJ1-5
CDR3aa: CASSKLDRVGQPQHF
CDR3nt: TGTGCCAGCAGCAAACTAGACAGGGTGGGTCAGCCCCAGCATTTT

v_gene: TRBV25-1
d_gene: TRBD2
abundance: .
j_gene: TRBJ2-5
CDR3aa: CASSEWGGAQQETQYF
CDR3nt: TGTGCCAGCAGTGAATGGGGAGGGGCTCAGCAAGAGACCCAGTACTTC

v_gene: TRBV27
d_gene: TRBD1
abundance: .
j_gene: TRBJ1-5
CDR3aa: CASRGTGDQPQHF
CDR3nt: TGTGCCAGCAGAGGTACAGGGGATCAGCCCCAGCATTTT

v_gene: TRBV7-9
d_gene: TRBD1
abundance: .
j_gene: TRBJ2-7
CDR3aa: CASSFGTAPNEQYF
CDR3nt: TGTGCCAGCAGCTTTGGGACAGCACCTAACGAGCAGTACTTC

v_gene: TRBV20-1
d_gene: TRBD1
abundance: .
j_gene: TRBJ2-3
CDR3aa: CSARRQGGRTDTQYF
CDR3nt: TGCAGTGCTAGAAGACAGGGGGGGCGTACAGATACGCAGTATTTT

v_gene: TRBV21-1
d_gene: .
abundance: .
j_gene: TRBJ1-3
CDR3aa: CASSNNSSGNTIYF
CDR3nt: TGTGCCAGCAGCAATAACTCCTCTGGAAACACCATATATTTT

v_gene: TRBV10-3
d_gene: .
abundance: .
j_gene: TRBJ1-5
CDR3aa: CAISEGGARGQPQHF
CDR3nt: TGTGCCATCAGTGAAGGGGGGGCGCGTGGTCAGCCCCAGCATTTT

v_gene: TRBV2
d_gene: .
abundance: .
j_gene: TRBJ1-2
CDR3aa: CASSVLGEYGYTF
CDR3nt: TGTGCCAGCAGTGTGTTAGGGGAGTATGGCTACACCTTC

v_gene: TRBV2
d_gene: .
abundance: few
j_gene: TRBJ2-3
CDR3aa: CASKRGGTDTQYF
CDR3nt: TGTGCCAGCAAAAGGGGGGGAACAGATACGCAGTATTTT

v_gene: TRBV27
d_gene: .
abundance: .
j_gene: TRBJ2-7
CDR3aa: CASSLSWRAQEQYF
CDR3nt: TGTGCCAGCAGTTTATCGTGGAGGGCCCAAGAGCAGTACTTC

v_gene: TRBV20-1
d_gene: TRBD1
abundance: .
j_gene: TRBJ1-3
CDR3aa: CSASQGGVSNTIYF
CDR3nt: TGCAGTGCTTCCCAGGGGGGGGTCTCTAACACCATATATTTT

v_gene: TRBV19
d_gene: .
abundance: .
j_gene: TRBJ2-5
CDR3aa: CASSIKGETQYF
CDR3nt: TGTGCCAGTAGTATTAAGGGGGAGACCCAGTACTTC

v_gene: TRBV7-2
d_gene: .
abundance: .
j_gene: TRBJ2-3
CDR3aa: CASSPNGGRTQYF
CDR3nt: TGTGCCAGCAGCCCTAATGGTGGGAGGACGCAGTATTTT

v_gene: TRBV7-9
d_gene: .
abundance: .
j_gene: TRBJ1-2
CDR3aa: CASSLNFEGYTF
CDR3nt: TGTGCCAGCAGCTTAAACTTTGAAGGCTACACCTTC

v_gene: TRBV25-1
d_gene: .
abundance: .
j_gene: TRBJ1-2
CDR3aa: CASSAWGADYGYTF
CDR3nt: TGTGCCAGCAGTGCCTGGGGGGCCGACTATGGCTACACCTTC

v_gene: TRBV10-2
d_gene: TRBD1
abundance: .
j_gene: TRBJ1-2
CDR3aa: CASSSGQGSVYGYTF
CDR3nt: TGCGCCAGCAGTTCCGGACAGGGAAGTGTCTATGGCTACACCTTC

v_gene: TRBV24-1
d_gene: .
abundance: few
j_gene: TRBJ2-3
CDR3aa: CATSGQTGTDTQYF
CDR3nt: TGTGCCACCAGTGGCCAGACTGGCACAGATACGCAGTATTTT

v_gene: TRBV7-8
d_gene: TRBD1
abundance: .
j_gene: TRBJ1-1
CDR3aa: CASSLGDREQNTEAFF
CDR3nt: TGTGCCAGCAGCTTAGGGGACAGGGAGCAGAACACTGAAGCTTTCTTT

v_gene: TRBV30
d_gene: TRBD2
abundance: .
j_gene: TRBJ2-7
CDR3aa: CAWMWSGASSYEQYF
CDR3nt: TGTGCCTGGATGTGGAGCGGGGCCTCGTCCTACGAGCAGTACTTC

v_gene: TRBV5-6
d_gene: .
abundance: .
j_gene: TRBJ2-7
CDR3aa: CASSLASYEQYF
CDR3nt: TGTGCCAGCAGCTTGGCCTCCTACGAGCAGTACTTC

v_gene: TRBV6-1
d_gene: TRBD1
abundance: .
j_gene: TRBJ2-6
CDR3aa: CASSEAGTGIAGANVLTF
CDR3nt: TGTGCCAGCAGTGAAGCGGGGACAGGTATCGCTGGGGCCAACGTCCTGACTTTC

v_gene: TRBV12-3/TRBV12-4
d_gene: TRBD2
abundance: .
j_gene: TRBJ2-3
CDR3aa: CASSLGAGGSTDTQYF
CDR3nt: TGTGCCAGCAGTTTGGGAGCGGGAGGTAGCACAGATACGCAGTATTTT

v_gene: TRBV6-2/TRBV6-3
d_gene: .
abundance: .
j_gene: TRBJ2-7
CDR3aa: CASSFGISREQYF
CDR3nt: TGTGCCAGCAGTTTTGGGATCTCGAGAGAGCAGTACTTC

v_gene: TRBV7-6
d_gene: TRBD1
abundance: .
j_gene: TRBJ2-1
CDR3aa: CASTNLYRTGYYNEQFF
CDR3nt: TGTGCCAGCACTAATCTGTATCGGACAGGGTACTACAATGAGCAGTTCTTC

v_gene: TRBV7-9
d_gene: TRBD1
abundance: .
j_gene: TRBJ2-7
CDR3aa: CASSSYGTGITYEQYF
CDR3nt: TGTGCCAGCAGCTCATACGGGACAGGAATTACCTACGAGCAGTACTTC